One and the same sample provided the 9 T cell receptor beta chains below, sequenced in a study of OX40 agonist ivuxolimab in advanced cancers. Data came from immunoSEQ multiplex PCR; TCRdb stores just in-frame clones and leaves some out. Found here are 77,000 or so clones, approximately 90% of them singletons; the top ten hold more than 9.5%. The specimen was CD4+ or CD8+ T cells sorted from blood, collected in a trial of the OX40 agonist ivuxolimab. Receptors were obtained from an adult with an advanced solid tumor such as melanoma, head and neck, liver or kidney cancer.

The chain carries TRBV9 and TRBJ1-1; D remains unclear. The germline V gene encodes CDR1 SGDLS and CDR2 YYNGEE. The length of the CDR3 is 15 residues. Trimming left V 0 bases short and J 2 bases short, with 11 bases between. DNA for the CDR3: TGTGCCAGCAGCGTAGGGAAAGGCGGTAACACTGAAGCTTTCTTT. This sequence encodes CASSVGKGGNTEAFF.

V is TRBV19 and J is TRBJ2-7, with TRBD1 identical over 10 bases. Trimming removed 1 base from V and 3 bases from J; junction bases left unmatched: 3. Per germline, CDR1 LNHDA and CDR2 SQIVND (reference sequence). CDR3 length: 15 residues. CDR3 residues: CASSIGGQGLYEQYF. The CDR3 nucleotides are TGTGCCAGTAGTATAGGGGGACAGGGGCTCTACGAGCAGTACTTC.

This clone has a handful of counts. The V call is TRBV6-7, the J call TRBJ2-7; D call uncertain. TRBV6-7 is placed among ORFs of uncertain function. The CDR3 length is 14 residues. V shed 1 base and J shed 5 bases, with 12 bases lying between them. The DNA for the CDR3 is TGTGCCAGCAGTTACTACTCAGGCTACCACGAGCAGTACTTC. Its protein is CASSYYSGYHEQYF.

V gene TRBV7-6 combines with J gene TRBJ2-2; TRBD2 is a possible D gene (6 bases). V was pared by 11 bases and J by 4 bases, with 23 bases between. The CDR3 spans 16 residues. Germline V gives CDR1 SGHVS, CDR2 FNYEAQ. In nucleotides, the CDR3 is TGTGCCGGGGGTGCGGGAACGGGGGAACGCACCGGGGAGCTGTTTTTT. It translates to CAGGAGTGERTGELFF.

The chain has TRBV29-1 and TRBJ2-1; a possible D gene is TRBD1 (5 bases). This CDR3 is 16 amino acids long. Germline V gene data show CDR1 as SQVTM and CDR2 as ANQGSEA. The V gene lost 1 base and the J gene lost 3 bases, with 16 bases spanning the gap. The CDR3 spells CSVEAPTENDYNEQFF. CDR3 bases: TGCAGCGTTGAAGCCCCGACAGAAAACGACTACAATGAGCAGTTCTTC.

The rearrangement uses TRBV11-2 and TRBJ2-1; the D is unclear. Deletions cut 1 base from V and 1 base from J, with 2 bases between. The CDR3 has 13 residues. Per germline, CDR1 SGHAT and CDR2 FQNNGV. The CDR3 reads CASSLGSYNEQFF. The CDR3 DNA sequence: TGTGCCAGCAGCTTAGGGTCCTACAATGAGCAGTTCTTC.

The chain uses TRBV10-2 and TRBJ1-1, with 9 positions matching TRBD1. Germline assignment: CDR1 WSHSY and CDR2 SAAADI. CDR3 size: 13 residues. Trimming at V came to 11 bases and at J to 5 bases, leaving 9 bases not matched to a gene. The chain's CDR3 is CAGGQGERTEAFF. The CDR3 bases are TGCGCCGGGGGACAGGGTGAGCGGACTGAAGCTTTCTTT.

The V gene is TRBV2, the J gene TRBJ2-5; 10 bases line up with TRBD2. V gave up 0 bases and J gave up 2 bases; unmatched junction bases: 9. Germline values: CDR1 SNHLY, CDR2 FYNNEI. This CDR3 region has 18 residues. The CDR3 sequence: CASSEAYQLAGIQETQYF. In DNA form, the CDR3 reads TGTGCCAGCAGTGAAGCCTACCAACTAGCGGGGATACAAGAGACCCAGTACTTC.

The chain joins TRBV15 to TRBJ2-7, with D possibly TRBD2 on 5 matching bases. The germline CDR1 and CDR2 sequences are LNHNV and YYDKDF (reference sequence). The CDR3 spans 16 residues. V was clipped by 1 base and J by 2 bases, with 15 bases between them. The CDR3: CATSRAWGEKTYEQYF. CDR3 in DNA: TGTGCCACCAGCAGAGCCTGGGGAGAGAAGACCTACGAGCAGTACTTC.